Listed below are T cell receptor beta chains from one sample, sequenced in a study of blood T cell repertoires in COVID-19. TCRdb keeps only in-frame clones here, not all; method: immunoSEQ multiplex PCR. Altogether hundreds of thousands of clones are present, 86% being singletons, with the ten largest covering 2.1%. The specimen was peripheral blood. Receptors originate from a woman between 25 and 40 years old who had recovered from COVID-19. The CDR3 runs from the conserved cysteine through the conserved F or W. The order of the fields is J gene, V gene, D gene, clone size, CDR3 DNA, CDR3 protein. A D gene is named only where the DNA matches it firmly. Clone sizes are given selectively: once, few, many, or a class where the clone is expanded.

TRBJ2-7 | TRBV7-8 | TRBD2 | - | TGTGCCAGCAGCGCCCTAGCGGCTAGGGGAGAGCAGTACTTC | CASSALAARGEQYF
TRBJ2-3 | TRBV12-3/TRBV12-4 | - | - | TGTGCCAGCAGTTTCGAGGCGCGAGATACGCAGTATTTT | CASSFEARDTQYF
TRBJ1-1 | TRBV28 | - | - | TGTGCCAGCAGTTTAATCAGTGGAGGGTGGGACACTGAAGCTTTCTTT | CASSLISGGWDTEAFF
TRBJ1-1 | TRBV7-9 | - | few | TGTGCCAGCAGCATAGATATGAACACTGAAGCTTTCTTT | CASSIDMNTEAFF
TRBJ2-7 | TRBV2 | - | - | TGTGCCAGCAAGCTCGGACAGCACTACGAGCAGTACTTC | CASKLGQHYEQYF
TRBJ2-7 | TRBV5-4 | - | - | TGTGCCAGCAGCTTGGACCGGGACTCCTACGAGCAGTACTTC | CASSLDRDSYEQYF
TRBJ2-4 | TRBV19 | TRBD1 | - | TGTGCCAGTAGTATAAGTCCCGGGACAGGGGTAAACTCTTTAGGCAAAAACATTCAGTACTTC | CASSISPGTGVNSLGKNIQYF
TRBJ1-4 | TRBV4-3 | - | - | TGCGCCAGCAGCCAAGTCCCAGACGGGGAAAAACTGTTTTTT | CASSQVPDGEKLFF
TRBJ2-3 | TRBV6-5 | TRBD2 | - | TGTGCCAGCAGTTACGCTAGCGGGATAAGCACAGATACGCAGTATTTT | CASSYASGISTDTQYF
TRBJ2-5 | TRBV7-9 | - | - | TGTGCCAGCAGCCTTACTAGGGGGCAAGAGACCCAGTACTTC | CASSLTRGQETQYF
TRBJ1-1 | TRBV11-2 | - | - | TGTGCCAGCAGCTTAGCCGCCCCAGGCGCCTTACCGAACACTGAAGCTTTCTTT | CASSLAAPGALPNTEAFF
TRBJ2-1 | TRBV6-2/TRBV6-3 | TRBD2 | - | TGTGCCAGCAGTTACCCGTTCGACAGCGGGAGGGCCATGCATGAGCAGTTCTTC | CASSYPFDSGRAMHEQFF
TRBJ1-2 | TRBV6-5 | - | - | TGTGCCAGCAGGCCGGACAGTCGTAGGGATGGCTACACCTTC | CASRPDSRRDGYTF
TRBJ2-5 | TRBV11-1 | TRBD1 | - | TGTGCCAGCAGCTCCCGGGACAGAAAACAAGAGACCCAGTACTTC | CASSSRDRKQETQYF
TRBJ2-7 | TRBV6-2/TRBV6-3 | - | few | TGTGCCAGCAGCCGAACGACTACGTTCTCCTACGAGCAGTACTTC | CASSRTTTFSYEQYF